These T cell receptor beta chains were read from a single sample in a study of cytomegalovirus exposure and HLA in healthy donors. Clones were read by immunoSEQ multiplex PCR, and TCRdb kept only the in-frame ones, dropping some. The sample includes some 160,000 clones, roughly 9.4% of them seen just once. Sequencing used PBMCs. The source of these receptors is a male donor in good health and CMV-seronegative. Each CDR3 is given without its conserved first and last residue. The size entry is marked missing in some rows and otherwise reads once, few, many or a size class.

j_call v_call clone_size cdr3_aa
TRBJ2-1 TRBV5-1 - ASTGSSSYNEQF
TRBJ1-2 TRBV2 - ASSEVRGPLGGYT
TRBJ2-4 TRBV15 - ATSSGDSRAKNIQY
TRBJ2-7 TRBV5-5 few ASSLAGGQSSYEQY
TRBJ1-1 TRBV11-3 few ASSFKGTGGAGETEAF
TRBJ2-3 TRBV5-1 few ASMPGRGSTDTQY
TRBJ2-1 TRBV4-3 - ASSQESASGRSSYNEQF
TRBJ1-1 TRBV19 few ASSMARNTEAF
TRBJ2-1 TRBV6-6 - ASSRTGGSEQF
TRBJ1-2 TRBV19 few ASSGAGLYGYT
TRBJ1-3 TRBV18 - ASSPPGRDSGNTIY
TRBJ1-4 TRBV4-1 - ASSRDIREKLF
TRBJ1-1 TRBV19 few ASSIYKGDRRQTEAF
TRBJ2-1 TRBV29-1 few SVVSFVYNEQF
TRBJ1-1 TRBV4-2 - ASSRQGRNTEAF
TRBJ1-3 TRBV19 few ASGRTGAGGNTIY
TRBJ2-2 TRBV5-6 - ASSSSLGGRNLHGELF
TRBJ1-1 TRBV9 - ASSVAIGTATEAF
TRBJ2-3 TRBV2 few ARLAENTDTQY
TRBJ2-7 TRBV27 - ATRGTASSYEQY
TRBJ2-7 TRBV28 few ATLRRQGDHEQY
TRBJ1-2 TRBV13 few ASSLERNYGYT
TRBJ2-1 TRBV18 - ASSPPRDSGSSSYNEQF
TRBJ1-2 TRBV15 few ATSGRGQGNYGYT
- TRBV6-1 - ASSVGGAGSYEQY
TRBJ2-3 TRBV27 few ASSPLGGTGSTDTQY
TRBJ2-7 TRBV6-5 - ASTFGAGDSYEQY
TRBJ2-7 TRBV19 - ASSPLEELYEQY
TRBJ2-7 TRBV30 - AWSRTGHEQY
TRBJ2-3 TRBV4-2 few ASSQGTGGTDTQY
TRBJ2-7 TRBV28 few ASRSGGSYEQY
TRBJ2-7 TRBV13 few ASSMAFKSPYEQY
TRBJ2-1 TRBV7-9 few ASSLGQTYNEQF
TRBJ2-1 TRBV4-1 - ASSQDRAGAYNEQF
TRBJ2-2 TRBV7-7 - ASSLRLESGELF
TRBJ2-7 TRBV2 few ASVARTGIYEQY
TRBJ2-1 TRBV9 - ASSAGTGAYNEQF
TRBJ2-5 TRBV6-1 few ASRAGADGIETQY
TRBJ2-5 TRBV27 - ASSLFSGEETQY
TRBJ2-3 TRBV5-4 few ASSLARGAYTDTQY
TRBJ1-3 TRBV7-9 - ASEGDRASGNTIY
TRBJ1-5 TRBV7-2 - ASSLQGNSNQPQH
TRBJ1-5 TRBV7-6 - ASSPDRNQPQH
TRBJ1-5 TRBV2 - ASSWGAASNQPQH
TRBJ1-6 TRBV7-2 - ASSSNQGAYSPLH
TRBJ2-7 TRBV11-2 few ASSLEASGKYEQY
TRBJ1-1 TRBV7-2 - ASSYRTGQTTEAF
TRBJ2-5 TRBV6-1 few ASNRGQGKETQY